This T cell receptor (beta chain) emerged from a study of identical twins. Study observations and caveats: Among monozygotic twins, out-of-frame TCR alpha sharing exceeded what models predicted. Low generation-probability sequences were in excess among twin-shared out-of-frame alpha sequences.

Notes on this clonotype: Antigen unknown.

TCRdb recomputed calls from the 5' RACE reads with MiXCR, one row per CDR3 protein. The table has roughly 490,000 distinct CDR3 sequences, roughly an eighth seen once. Germline lookup yields CDR1 LNHDA and CDR2 SQIVND (reference sequence). The CDR3 consists of 14 residues. The V segment lost 4 bases and the J segment 0 bases; nucleotides outside the gene matches: 2. These data are also associated with another study on yellow fever vaccine responses in identical twins.

Sequenced material: CD4+ T cells sorted from blood. The chain has TRBV19 and TRBJ2-5; TRBD2 matches 7 bases. The TCR comes from a woman aged 18-29 years in good health. The CDR3 nucleotides are TGTGCCAGTAGTACACTAGCGAACCAAGAGACCCAGTACTTC. Its protein is CASSTLANQETQYF.